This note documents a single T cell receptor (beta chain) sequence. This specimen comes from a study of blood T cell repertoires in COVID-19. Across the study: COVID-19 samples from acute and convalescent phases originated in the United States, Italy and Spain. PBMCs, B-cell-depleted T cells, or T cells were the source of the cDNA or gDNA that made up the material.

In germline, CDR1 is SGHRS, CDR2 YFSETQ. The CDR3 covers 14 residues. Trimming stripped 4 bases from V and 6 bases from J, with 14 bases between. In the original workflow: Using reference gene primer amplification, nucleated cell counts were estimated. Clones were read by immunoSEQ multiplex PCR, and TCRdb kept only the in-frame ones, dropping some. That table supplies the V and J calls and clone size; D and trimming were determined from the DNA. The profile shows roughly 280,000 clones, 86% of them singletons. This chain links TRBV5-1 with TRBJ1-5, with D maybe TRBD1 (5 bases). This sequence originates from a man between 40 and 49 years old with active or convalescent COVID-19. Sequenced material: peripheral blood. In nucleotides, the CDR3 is TGCGCCAGCAGCCTGGCAGCAGGGATTCAGCCCCAGCATTTT. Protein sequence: CASSLAAGIQPQHF.